One and the same sample provided the 26 T cell receptor beta chains below, sequenced in a study of OX40 agonist ivuxolimab in advanced cancers. Repertoires were generated with immunoSEQ multiplex PCR, while TCRdb's copy carries only in-frame clones and drops some. The sample carries around 67,000 clones, roughly 80% recorded once. Specimen: CD4+ or CD8+ T cells sorted from blood, collected in a trial of the OX40 agonist ivuxolimab. The source of these receptors is an adult with an advanced solid tumor such as melanoma, head and neck, liver or kidney cancer.

The genes are TRBV5-6 and TRBJ1-2, with TRBD1 identical over 9 bases. The V segment lost 0 bases and the J segment 11 bases; nucleotides outside the gene matches: 5. The germline V gene has CDR1 SGHDT and CDR2 YYEEEE. This CDR3 spans 13 amino acids. Here the CDR3 DNA reads TGTGCCAGCAGCTTGGTCGGACAGGGGAGGTACACCTTC. Its protein product is CASSLVGQGRYTF.

The chain combines TRBV2 with TRBJ2-7; D is perhaps TRBD2 (5 bases). V shed 6 bases and J shed 9 bases, with 18 bases lying between them. The CDR3 consists of 13 residues. CDR1 and CDR2 (germline): SNHLY, FYNNEI. For the CDR3, the DNA is TGTGCCAGCAGGTTAAGCCCCGTCGGGGTGCAGTACTTC. Protein: CASRLSPVGVQYF.

V is TRBV6-1 and J is TRBJ1-6, with D tentatively TRBD1 (6 bases). V lost 5 bases to trimming and J lost 6 bases, with 8 bases between them. Germline CDR1 is MNHNS and CDR2 is SASEGT. This CDR3 has 13 amino acids. The CDR3 here is CASSLQGNSPLHF. CDR3 in DNA: TGTGCCAGCAGTTTACAGGGTAATTCACCCCTCCACTTT.

This clone has only one observation. The chain links TRBV14 to TRBJ1-1, with 7 bases aligning to TRBD1. Looked up from germline, CDR1 is SGHDN and CDR2 is FVKESK. The CDR3 length is 13 residues. V was pared by 3 bases and J by 10 bases, with 8 bases of the junction left unmatched. CDR3 residues: CASSQTRQGVAFF. The CDR3 DNA reads TGTGCCAGCAGCCAGACCAGGCAGGGGGTAGCTTTCTTT.

The rearrangement uses TRBV15 and TRBJ1-4; no clear D gene. The CDR3 is 15 amino acids. In germline, CDR1 is LNHNV, CDR2 YYDKDF (reference sequence). Trimming cost V 3 bases and J 4 bases, with 12 bases left between them. CDR3 protein: CATSSGLSNNEKLFF. CDR3 sequence (DNA): TGTGCCACCAGCAGCGGTTTAAGTAATAATGAAAAACTGTTTTTT. Variable domain in full (rest from reference TRBV15 and TRBJ1-4): DAMVIQNPRYQVTQFGKPVTLSCSQTLNHNVMYWYQQKSSQAPKLLFHYYDKDFNNEADTPDNFQSRRPNTSFCFLDIRSPGLGDTAMYLCATSSGLSNNEKLFFGSGTQLSVL.

V usage is TRBV5-1 and J usage is TRBJ2-7; TRBD2 matches at 11 bases. The germline V gene encodes CDR1 SGHRS and CDR2 YFSETQ. The CDR3 extends over 15 amino acids. The ends lost 5 bases at V and 4 bases at J; junction bases unmatched: 8. The CDR3 DNA reads TGCGCCAGCAGACGTGTAGCGGGGGGGCAATACGAGCAGTACTTC. Translated, it gives CASRRVAGGQYEQYF.

This clone was seen once. The chain joins TRBV30 to TRBJ1-2, with D hard to call. Germline V gene data show CDR1 as GTSNPN and CDR2 as SVGIG (reference sequence). The CDR3 length is 13 residues. V lost 2 bases and J lost 3, with 10 bases in between. The CDR3 loop reads CAWSPRVDYGYTF. In DNA, the CDR3 is TGTGCCTGGAGTCCCCGGGTCGACTATGGCTACACCTTC.

The J gene is TRBJ2-4, the V gene TRBV18; no clear D. The CDR3 has 14 amino acids. The germline CDR1 and CDR2 sequences are KGHSH and LQKENI. The V end lost 1 base, the J end lost 11 bases, and 15 bases lay between the germline ends. CDR3 sequence reads: CASSPLSGDRVQYF. The CDR3, as DNA: TGTGCCAGCTCACCACTTTCCGGCGATCGCGTTCAGTACTTC.

V is TRBV4-3 and J is TRBJ1-6; D unresolved. Germline CDR1 reads LGHNA; CDR2 reads YSLEER. The CDR3 has 15 amino acids. Trimming left V 0 bases short and J 6 bases short, with 9 bases between. The CDR3 nucleotides are TGCGCCAGCAGCCAAGATTTTCGAGTTAATTCACCCCTCCACTTT. It translates to CASSQDFRVNSPLHF.

This clone was recorded only once. The V and J genes are TRBV9 and TRBJ1-3; tentatively, D is TRBD1 (6 bases). The V gene lost 0 bases and the J gene lost 1 base, with 14 bases spanning the gap. The germline CDR1 and CDR2 sequences are SGDLS and YYNGEE. This CDR3 contains 17 residues. In DNA form, the CDR3 reads TGTGCCAGCAGCGTAGGCGGCCAGGGGTATTCTGGAAACACCATATATTTT. Translated, it gives CASSVGGQGYSGNTIYF.

This clone occurred once. The CDR3 DNA reads TGTGCCAGCAGTGAAAGGCGGCAGGGGAGGGAGCCCCAGCATTTT. Its translation: CASSERRQGREPQHF. The chain employs TRBV2 and TRBJ1-5; possibly TRBD1 for D (6 bases). Trimming stripped 2 bases from V and 8 bases from J, with 16 bases between. CDR1 is SNHLY, CDR2 FYNNEI, per germline. The CDR3 is 15 residues long.

J is TRBJ2-2 and V is TRBV5-1, with a tentative D call TRBD1 (5 bases). Trimming shortened V by 1 base and J by 5 bases, and 15 bases separated the two germline ends. The CDR3 spans 16 residues. The germline gives CDR1 SGHRS, CDR2 YFSETQ. CDR3 nucleotides: TGCGCCAGCAGCTTGATCGTGGCCAGGGCGACCGGGGAGCTGTTTTTT. Amino acid sequence: CASSLIVARATGELFF.

The chain couples TRBV10-3 to TRBJ1-1; the match to TRBD1 covers 10 bases. Trimming removed 3 bases from V and 0 bases from J; junction bases left unmatched: 4. Germline lookup yields CDR1 ENHRY and CDR2 SYGVKD. The CDR3 extends over 16 amino acids. In DNA, the CDR3 is TGTGCCATCAGTGATTCGGGACAGGGGATGAACACTGAAGCTTTCTTT. Encoded protein: CAISDSGQGMNTEAFF.

The chain joins TRBV19 to TRBJ1-4; TRBD1 matches at 11 bases. The CDR3 is 14 residues long. The germline gives CDR1 LNHDA, CDR2 SQIVND (reference sequence). The J segment lost 5 bases and the V segment lost 7 bases, leaving 3 bases of the junction unmatched. The chain's CDR3 is CASTWDRGNEKLFF. The CDR3 bases are TGTGCCAGTACGTGGGACAGGGGGAATGAAAAACTGTTTTTT.

This chain connects TRBV6-5 to TRBJ2-1; D not certain. Germline CDR1 is MNHEY and CDR2 is SVGAGI. Trimming left V 4 bases short and J 6 bases short, with 13 bases between. The CDR3 spans 14 residues. The chain's CDR3 is CASSFSAQSNEQFF. In DNA, the CDR3 is TGTGCCAGCAGTTTCAGTGCGCAGTCCAATGAGCAGTTCTTC.

The J gene is TRBJ2-1, the V gene TRBV4-2; possible D gene TRBD1, 5 bases. The CDR3 has 14 amino acids. V was shortened by 4 bases and J by 4 bases, with 11 bases between the two germline ends. Per germline, CDR1 LGHNA and CDR2 YNFKEQ. The CDR3 region is CASSLSDSYNEQFF. In nucleotides, the CDR3 is TGTGCCAGCAGCCTTAGTGACAGTTACAATGAGCAGTTCTTC.

This clone was picked up a small number of times. The rearrangement joins TRBV7-9 to TRBJ2-2; D is undetermined. The CDR3 spans 12 residues. Germline CDR1 is SEHNR and CDR2 is FQNEAQ (reference sequence). Trimming took 4 bases from V and 6 from J, leaving 6 bases between them. The CDR3 loop reads CASSSSAGELFF. DNA for the CDR3: TGTGCCAGCAGCTCCTCGGCCGGGGAGCTGTTTTTT.

The chain joins TRBV7-2 to TRBJ2-5; no clear D. The germline gives CDR1 SGHTA, CDR2 FQGNSA. Trimming shortened V by 2 bases and J by 5 bases, and 9 bases separated the two germline ends. The CDR3 sequence is 13 residues long. CDR3 amino acids: CASSLSGVETQYF. The CDR3 bases are TGTGCCAGCAGCTTAAGTGGGGTGGAGACCCAGTACTTC.

V is TRBV9 and J is TRBJ1-1; D gene unclear. The CDR3 length is 13 residues. V lost 4 bases, J lost 8 bases, and 15 bases lay in between. The germline V gene has CDR1 SGDLS and CDR2 YYNGEE. The CDR3 sequence is CASSLGWEEEAFF. In nucleotides, the CDR3 is TGTGCCAGCAGCCTAGGATGGGAGGAAGAAGCTTTCTTT.

V and J are TRBV30 and TRBJ1-2; D gene uncertain. The CDR3 consists of 14 residues. Trimming stripped 1 base from V and 2 bases from J, with 11 bases between. Germline V CDR1 and CDR2: GTSNPN, SVGIG (reference sequence). CDR3 amino acids: CAWSDSLGNYGYTF. The CDR3 DNA is TGTGCCTGGAGTGACTCCCTGGGAAACTATGGCTACACCTTC. Combining the CDR3 with reference TRBV30 and TRBJ1-2 gives the whole variable domain SQTIHQWPATLVQPVGSPLSLECTVEGTSNPNLYWYRQAAGRGLQLLFYSVGIGQISSEVPQNLSASRPQDRQFILSSKKLLLSDSGFYLCAWSDSLGNYGYTFGSGTRLTVV.

The chain has TRBV9 and TRBJ2-1; possibly TRBD1 or TRBD2 for D (5 bases each). Between the trimmed V and J ends, which lost 0 bases and 6 bases, there was a span of 13 bases. The CDR3 loop spans 15 amino acids. The V gene's germline CDR1 is SGDLS and CDR2 YYNGEE. The CDR3 DNA reads TGTGCCAGCAGCGTAGAGGGGACCTTCGGCAATGAGCAGTTCTTC. It specifies CASSVEGTFGNEQFF.

The CDR3 protein is CASKTGGTGELFF. In DNA form, the CDR3 reads TGTGCCAGTAAAACGGGCGGAACCGGGGAGCTGTTTTTT. The chain carries TRBV19 and TRBJ2-2; unclear D gene. Trimming removed 7 bases from V and 5 bases from J, with 11 bases in between. The CDR3 length is 13 residues. Germline V lookup: CDR1 LNHDA, CDR2 SQIVND (reference sequence).

The chain uses TRBV7-9 and TRBJ1-1; 7 bases line up with TRBD1. Trimming took 5 bases from V and 1 from J; bases not matched to a gene: 4. The CDR3 has 14 amino acids. CDR1 is SEHNR, CDR2 FQNEAQ, per germline (reference sequence). The CDR3 DNA reads as TGTGCCAGCAGCCCCAGGGGGGGGAACACTGAAGCTTTCTTT. Its protein product is CASSPRGGNTEAFF. Drawing the rest from reference TRBV7-9 and TRBJ1-1, the complete variable domain is DTGVSQNPRHKITKRGQNVTFRCDPISEHNRLYWYRQTLGQGPEFLTYFQNEAQLEKSRLLSDRFSAERPKGSFSTLEIQRTEQGDSAMYLCASSPRGGNTEAFFGQGTRLTVV.

The chain recombines TRBV7-9 with TRBJ1-1; no clear D. CDR3 length: 14 amino acids. Per germline, CDR1 SEHNR and CDR2 FQNEAQ (reference sequence). Trimming shortened V by 1 base and J by 1 base, and 7 bases separated the two germline ends. CDR3 coding DNA: TGTGCCAGCAGCTTAGGAACATCGAACACTGAAGCTTTCTTT. As protein: CASSLGTSNTEAFF.

As for this clone: The same CDR3 arises from other DNA sequences in this sample as well. V usage is TRBV6-1 and J usage is TRBJ2-5; D not certain. Trimming pared 3 bases from V and 7 bases from J, leaving 3 bases between. CDR1 is MNHNS, CDR2 SASEGT, per germline. This CDR3 has 10 amino acids. CDR3 in amino acids: CASSDWTQYF. Here the CDR3 DNA reads TGTGCCAGCAGTGACTGGACCCAGTACTTC.

This clone was seen a handful of times. The chain couples TRBV10-3 to TRBJ1-5, with TRBD1 as a possible D gene (6 bases). Trimming removed 2 bases at V and 5 bases at J, with 10 bases between. Germline V gene data show CDR1 as ENHRY and CDR2 as SYGVKD. This CDR3 has 14 residues. The CDR3 loop reads CAISEGGRDQPQHF. The CDR3 DNA is TGTGCCATCAGTGAGGGGGGGCGCGATCAGCCCCAGCATTTT.